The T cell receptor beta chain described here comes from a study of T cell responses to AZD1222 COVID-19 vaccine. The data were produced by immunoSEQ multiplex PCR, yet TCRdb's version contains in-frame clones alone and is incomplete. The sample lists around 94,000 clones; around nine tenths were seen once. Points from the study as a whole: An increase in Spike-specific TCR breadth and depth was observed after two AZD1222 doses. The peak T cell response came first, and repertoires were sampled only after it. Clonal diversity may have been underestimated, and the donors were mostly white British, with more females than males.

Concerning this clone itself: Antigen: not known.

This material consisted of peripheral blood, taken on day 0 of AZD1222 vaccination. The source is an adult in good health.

Here the CDR3 DNA reads TGTGCCAGCAGTTACGGGACAGCACAAGAGACCCAGTACTTC. This translates into CASSYGTAQETQYF. This chain joins TRBV6-5 and TRBJ2-5, with TRBD1 identical over 7 bases. The ends lost 2 bases at V and 2 bases at J; junction bases unmatched: 2. Germline V gene sequence: CDR1 MNHEY, CDR2 SVGAGI. The CDR3 has 14 amino acids.